The 2 T cell receptor beta chains presented below share a single source sample, sequenced in a study of vaccination effects on CD4 cells after COVID-19. Clones were read by immunoSEQ multiplex PCR, and TCRdb kept only the in-frame ones, dropping some. The sample lists about 71,000 clones, about 80% occurring once. The antigens of these receptors remain unknown. Antigen-specific CD4+ T cells were expanded (with viral peptide pools) by the ViraFEST assay ahead of sequencing. Culture proceeded for 9 to 11 days, and CD4+ T cells were then isolated. Among the vaccine recipients, none had a prior SARS-CoV-2 infection, and nucleocapsid antibodies were negative. Sequencing was performed on CD4+ T cells from PBMCs cultured with SARS-CoV-2 spike peptides, taken before COVID-19 vaccination. The receptor set was obtained from a human donor who received a COVID-19 vaccine.

The chain employs TRBV29-1 and TRBJ2-5, with D uncertain. V was trimmed by 5 bases and J by 5 bases, leaving 6 bases between them. Germline CDR1 reads SQVTM; CDR2 reads ANQGSEA. The length of the CDR3 is 10 residues. In nucleotides, the CDR3 is TGCAGCGTTTTCGGTGAGACCCAGTACTTC. Protein: CSVFGETQYF. Variable domain in full (rest from reference TRBV29-1 and TRBJ2-5): SAVISQKPSRDICQRGTSLTIQCQVDSQVTMMFWYRQQPGQSLTLIATANQGSEATYESGFVIDKFPISRPNLTFSTLTVSNMSPEDSSIYLCSVFGETQYFGPGTRLLVL.

The chain links TRBV28 to TRBJ1-6; maybe TRBD1 (5 bases). V lost 6 bases and J 5 bases, leaving 17 bases between the germline ends. CDR3 length: 16 amino acids. Germline V gene sequence: CDR1 MDHEN, CDR2 SYDVKM. Here the CDR3 DNA reads TGTGCCAGCAGGGGGACCGGGACGTTCAATAATTCACCCCTCCACTTT. Translation: CASRGTGTFNNSPLHF. Full variable domain (missing parts from reference TRBV28 and TRBJ1-6): DVKVTQSSRYLVKRTGEKVFLECVQDMDHENMFWYRQDPGLGLRLIYFSYDVKMKEKGDIPEGYSVSREKKERFSLILESASTNQTSMYLCASRGTGTFNNSPLHFGNGTRLTVT.